These T cell receptor beta chains were read from a single sample in a study of CD8 T cells in Susac syndrome. TCRdb re-analysed the immunoSEQ multiplex PCR reads in MiXCR, keeping a single row per CDR3 protein. The table includes 150,000 to 250,000 distinct CDR3 sequences, more than 90% detected once. The sequenced sample consisted of CD4+ T cells from PBMCs. These receptors were taken from a human donor with multiple sclerosis. CDR3s include the opening cysteine and the closing phenylalanine or tryptophan. D genes are given only for firm matches. Clone size is not always given. Where it is, it says once, few, many or a class for expanded clones.

J: TRBJ1-1; D: TRBD1; length: 13; V: TRBV20-1; size: -; CDR3: CSARERTGSEAFF; DNA: TGCAGTGCTAGAGAGAGGACAGGGAGTGAAGCTTTCTTT
J: TRBJ2-7; D: TRBD1; length: 13; V: TRBV4-2; size: -; CDR3: CASGDRGSYEQYF; DNA: TGTGCCAGCGGAGACAGGGGGTCCTACGAGCAGTACTTC
J: TRBJ2-1; D: TRBD2; length: 13; V: TRBV7-2; size: -; CDR3: CASKTSGRDEQFF; DNA: TGTGCCAGCAAGACTAGCGGGAGGGATGAGCAGTTCTTC
J: TRBJ2-7; D: -; length: 15; V: TRBV3-1; size: -; CDR3: CASSQGGWGAYEQYF; DNA: TGTGCCAGCAGCCAAGGGGGCTGGGGGGCCTACGAGCAGTACTTC
J: TRBJ2-1; D: TRBD2; length: 15; V: TRBV9; size: -; CDR3: CASSVVAGVKDEQFF; DNA: TGTGCCAGCAGCGTGGTAGCGGGAGTCAAGGATGAGCAGTTCTTC
J: TRBJ2-3; D: -; length: 14; V: TRBV18; size: -; CDR3: CASSPGFGSDTQYF; DNA: TGTGCCAGCTCACCTGGTTTTGGGTCGGATACGCAGTATTTT
J: TRBJ2-5; D: -; length: 13; V: TRBV29-1; size: -; CDR3: CSGREGGSETQYF; DNA: TGCAGCGGAAGGGAGGGGGGCTCTGAGACCCAGTACTTC
J: TRBJ2-1; D: -; length: 14; V: TRBV2; size: -; CDR3: CASSSSGEYNEQFF; DNA: TGTGCCAGCAGTAGTAGCGGCGAATACAATGAGCAGTTCTTC
J: TRBJ2-1; D: -; length: 18; V: TRBV3-1; size: once; CDR3: CASSPGVGRSGFNNEQFF; DNA: TGTGCCAGCAGCCCAGGTGTTGGTCGTAGCGGCTTTAACAATGAGCAGTTCTTC
J: TRBJ2-7; D: TRBD1; length: 13; V: TRBV7-9; size: once; CDR3: CASSQGQGFEQYF; DNA: TGTGCCAGCAGCCAAGGACAGGGGTTCGAGCAGTACTTC
J: TRBJ2-3; D: -; length: 17; V: TRBV27; size: -; CDR3: CASSGRGSGDSTDTQYF; DNA: TGTGCCAGCAGTGGCCGGGGTTCGGGGGACAGCACAGATACGCAGTATTTT
J: TRBJ1-5; D: -; length: 13; V: TRBV7-2; size: -; CDR3: CASSLQGSQPQHF; DNA: TGTGCCAGCAGTCTTCAGGGGAGTCAGCCCCAGCATTTT
J: TRBJ1-6; D: -; length: 15; V: TRBV20-1; size: -; CDR3: CSAPVKGMNNSPLHF; DNA: TGCAGTGCTCCGGTTAAAGGGATGAATAATTCACCCCTCCACTTT
J: TRBJ2-1; D: TRBD2; length: 13; V: TRBV20-1; size: -; CDR3: CSARAGGVNEQFF; DNA: TGCAGTGCTAGAGCGGGAGGGGTCAATGAGCAGTTCTTC
J: TRBJ2-3; D: TRBD2; length: 16; V: TRBV20-1; size: -; CDR3: CSARIPLAGNTDTQYF; DNA: TGCAGTGCCCGCATCCCCCTAGCGGGGAACACAGATACGCAGTATTTT
J: TRBJ1-2; D: TRBD1; length: 13; V: TRBV6-5; size: few; CDR3: CASSYTGGYGYTF; DNA: TGTGCCAGCAGTTACACAGGGGGCTATGGCTACACCTTC
J: TRBJ1-2; D: -; length: 8; V: TRBV29-1; size: -; CDR3: CSVSGYTF; DNA: TGCAGCGTTAGCGGCTACACCTTC
J: TRBJ2-7; D: -; length: 15; V: TRBV10-3; size: -; CDR3: CAISESRTAVYEQYF; DNA: TGTGCCATCAGTGAGTCGAGGACGGCGGTCTACGAGCAGTACTTC
J: TRBJ2-4; D: -; length: 14; V: TRBV11-2; size: -; CDR3: CASSSGRTGNIQYF; DNA: TGTGCCAGCAGCTCGGGGAGAACGGGAAACATTCAGTACTTC
J: TRBJ2-1; D: TRBD2; length: 15; V: TRBV4-2; size: -; CDR3: CASSQDSRGGLEQFF; DNA: TGTGCCAGCAGCCAAGATTCTCGGGGGGGCCTGGAGCAGTTCTTC
J: TRBJ1-6; D: -; length: 13; V: TRBV30; size: -; CDR3: CAWRRTANSPLHF; DNA: TGTGCCTGGAGGAGGACGGCGAATTCACCCCTCCACTTT
J: TRBJ1-3; D: -; length: 14; V: TRBV10-3; size: -; CDR3: CAISWTDSGNTIYF; DNA: TGTGCCATCAGCTGGACAGACTCTGGAAACACCATATATTTT
J: TRBJ1-2; D: -; length: 13; V: TRBV5-6; size: -; CDR3: CASSRTEGYGYTF; DNA: TGTGCCAGCAGCCGGACGGAGGGGTATGGCTACACCTTC
J: TRBJ1-1; D: -; length: 11; V: TRBV24-1; size: once; CDR3: CATSQNTEAFF; DNA: TGTGCCACCAGTCAGAACACTGAAGCTTTCTTT
J: TRBJ2-5; D: TRBD1; length: 15; V: TRBV3-1; size: -; CDR3: CASRALQGAEETQYF; DNA: TGTGCCAGCAGAGCCCTACAGGGGGCGGAGGAGACCCAGTACTTC
J: TRBJ2-7; D: -; length: 13; V: TRBV15; size: -; CDR3: CATSRDLAREQYF; DNA: TGTGCCACCAGCAGGGACCTGGCAAGGGAGCAGTACTTC
J: TRBJ2-4; D: TRBD2; length: 13; V: TRBV20-1; size: once; CDR3: CSALSGGPYIQYF; DNA: TGCAGTGCTCTAAGCGGGGGCCCTTACATTCAGTACTTC
J: TRBJ1-5; D: -; length: 16; V: TRBV3-1; size: -; CDR3: CASSRGHDRGNQPQHF; DNA: TGTGCCAGCAGCCGTGGGCATGACCGTGGCAATCAGCCCCAGCATTTT
J: TRBJ2-1; D: -; length: 12; V: TRBV18; size: -; CDR3: CASSPADNEQFF; DNA: TGTGCCAGCTCACCCGCGGACAATGAGCAGTTCTTC
J: TRBJ1-4; D: -; length: 14; V: TRBV2; size: -; CDR3: CASRVTATNEKLFF; DNA: TGTGCCAGCCGGGTGACGGCAACTAATGAAAAACTGTTTTTT
J: TRBJ2-3; D: -; length: 14; V: TRBV9; size: -; CDR3: CASSVGQPTDTQYF; DNA: TGTGCCAGCAGCGTAGGACAACCCACAGATACGCAGTATTTT
J: TRBJ2-3; D: TRBD2; length: 16; V: TRBV3-1; size: -; CDR3: CASSTWSGGGTDTQYF; DNA: TGTGCCAGCAGCACCTGGAGCGGGGGAGGAACAGATACGCAGTATTTT
J: TRBJ2-5; D: TRBD2; length: 15; V: TRBV5-1; size: few; CDR3: CASSLAGTSEETQYF; DNA: TGCGCCAGCAGCTTGGCCGGGACTAGCGAAGAGACCCAGTACTTC
J: TRBJ1-5; D: -; length: 15; V: TRBV23-1; size: -; CDR3: CASSLTDYSNQPQHF; DNA: TGCGCCAGCAGTTTGACCGATTATAGCAATCAGCCCCAGCATTTT
J: TRBJ1-5; D: -; length: 16; V: TRBV7-2; size: -; CDR3: CASSLGGDNSNQPQHF; DNA: TGTGCCAGCAGCTTAGGTGGGGACAATAGCAATCAGCCCCAGCATTTT
J: TRBJ2-5; D: -; length: 16; V: TRBV7-3; size: once; CDR3: CASSLRAGRYQETQYF; DNA: TGTGCCAGCAGCTTAAGGGCCGGTCGATACCAAGAGACCCAGTACTTC
J: TRBJ2-3; D: -; length: 16; V: TRBV7-8; size: -; CDR3: CASSLKGHGLTDTQYF; DNA: TGTGCCAGCAGCTTAAAAGGTCACGGTCTCACAGATACGCAGTATTTT
J: TRBJ2-1; D: TRBD1; length: 12; V: TRBV29-1; size: -; CDR3: CSVEGGTGEQFF; DNA: TGCAGCGTTGAAGGCGGGACAGGAGAGCAGTTCTTC
J: TRBJ2-1; D: TRBD1; length: 15; V: TRBV3-1; size: -; CDR3: CASSPTRDRVEEQFF; DNA: TGTGCCAGCAGCCCGACGCGGGACAGGGTGGAGGAGCAGTTCTTC
J: TRBJ1-4; D: -; length: 15; V: TRBV4-2; size: -; CDR3: CASSQDRTTNEKLFF; DNA: TGTGCCAGCAGCCAAGACCGAACAACTAATGAAAAACTGTTTTTT
J: TRBJ2-5; D: TRBD2; length: 12; V: TRBV29-1; size: -; CDR3: CSVGLEQETQYF; DNA: TGCAGCGTGGGACTAGAACAAGAGACCCAGTACTTC
J: TRBJ2-5; D: -; length: 15; V: TRBV29-1; size: -; CDR3: CSVSKGAGFMKTQYF; DNA: TGCAGCGTCTCCAAAGGGGCAGGGTTCATGAAGACCCAGTACTTC
J: TRBJ2-5; D: TRBD1; length: 17; V: TRBV29-1; size: -; CDR3: CSVEASPGTGIWETQYF; DNA: TGCAGCGTTGAAGCCTCCCCCGGGACAGGGATTTGGGAGACCCAGTACTTC
J: TRBJ2-7; D: TRBD2; length: 13; V: TRBV20-1; size: -; CDR3: CSARVTTSGEQYF; DNA: TGCAGTGCTAGAGTCACGACTAGCGGCGAGCAGTACTTC
J: TRBJ2-1; D: -; length: 16; V: TRBV28; size: -; CDR3: CASSGLEGRSYNEQFF; DNA: TGTGCCAGCAGCGGCCTTGAGGGTCGCTCCTACAATGAGCAGTTCTTC
J: TRBJ2-7; D: -; length: 13; V: TRBV20-1; size: -; CDR3: CSAAGTDVLEQYF; DNA: TGCAGTGCCGCCGGGACCGACGTATTAGAGCAGTACTTC
J: TRBJ2-7; D: TRBD2; length: 15; V: TRBV7-9; size: -; CDR3: CASSQGTSGRPRGYF; DNA: TGTGCCAGCAGCCAGGGCACTAGCGGGAGGCCTCGAGGGTACTTC
J: TRBJ1-2; D: -; length: 13; V: TRBV30; size: -; CDR3: CAWNPGVNYGYTF; DNA: TGTGCCTGGAACCCAGGAGTTAACTATGGCTACACCTTC
J: TRBJ1-5; D: -; length: 13; V: TRBV30; size: -; CDR3: CASQDGSNQPQHF; DNA: TGTGCCTCACAAGACGGTAGCAATCAGCCCCAGCATTTT
J: TRBJ2-3; D: TRBD2; length: 16; V: TRBV3-1; size: -; CDR3: CASSQEGLADTDTQYF; DNA: TGTGCCAGCAGCCAAGAGGGACTAGCGGACACAGATACGCAGTATTTT
J: TRBJ2-3; D: -; length: 11; V: TRBV25-1; size: -; CDR3: CATRATDTQYF; DNA: TGTGCCACCCGGGCGACAGATACGCAGTATTTT
J: TRBJ2-1; D: -; length: 13; V: TRBV30; size: -; CDR3: CAWSVTPGNEQFF; DNA: TGTGCCTGGAGTGTCACCCCCGGGAATGAGCAGTTCTTC
J: TRBJ1-3; D: TRBD1; length: 14; V: TRBV2; size: -; CDR3: CASSEGTGGNTIYF; DNA: TGTGCCAGCAGTGAAGGGACAGGGGGAAACACCATATATTTT
J: TRBJ1-5; D: -; length: 14; V: TRBV4-1; size: -; CDR3: CASSQVGSNQPQHF; DNA: TGCGCCAGCAGCCAAGTGGGTAGCAATCAGCCCCAGCATTTT
J: TRBJ2-1; D: -; length: 14; V: TRBV27; size: -; CDR3: CASSLSEGWNEQFF; DNA: TGTGCCAGCAGTTTATCAGAGGGGTGGAATGAGCAGTTCTTC
J: TRBJ1-4; D: -; length: 13; V: TRBV11-2; size: -; CDR3: CASSRGRWEKLFF; DNA: TGTGCCAGCAGCCGCGGGCGGTGGGAAAAACTGTTTTTT
J: TRBJ2-7; D: -; length: 13; V: TRBV7-2; size: -; CDR3: CASSRARTYEQYF; DNA: TGTGCCAGCAGCCGGGCCCGGACCTACGAGCAGTACTTC